This is a list of T cell receptor beta chains from one sample in a study of cytomegalovirus exposure and HLA in healthy donors. Assay: immunoSEQ multiplex PCR; the TCRdb copy retains only in-frame clones and omits some. Among approximately 250,000 clones, more than 75% were seen once, and the ten largest hold roughly 0.26%. Sequences were obtained from PBMCs. The source is a girl aged 2 to 9 in good health and CMV-seronegative. CDR3s include the opening cysteine and the closing phenylalanine or tryptophan. The order of the fields is D gene, V gene, CDR3 length, clone size, J gene, CDR3 protein, CDR3 DNA. The D gene is left open where the match is weak. Size is stated for part of the rows, as once, few or many counts, or as a class when the clone is expanded.

NA	TRBV4-1	18	NA	TRBJ2-7	CASSQGQSGVFSSYEQYF	TGCGCCAGCAGCCAAGGCCAATCGGGGGTCTTCAGCTCCTACGAGCAGTACTTC
TRBD2	TRBV18	17	NA	TRBJ2-5	CASSRVSSWLAGETQYF	TGTGCCAGCTCACGAGTCAGCAGCTGGCTAGCGGGGGAGACCCAGTACTTC
NA	TRBV19	13	NA	TRBJ2-3	CASSNSGTDTQYF	TGTGCCAGTAGTAATAGCGGAACAGATACGCAGTATTTT
TRBD1	TRBV27	16	NA	TRBJ1-2	CASSAPGQGILYGYTF	TGTGCCAGCAGCGCTCCGGGACAGGGGATCCTCTATGGCTACACCTTC
NA	TRBV2	16	NA	TRBJ1-1	CASSETGGSTNTEAFF	TGTGCCAGCAGTGAAACGGGGGGCTCCACGAACACTGAAGCTTTCTTT
TRBD2	TRBV19	14	NA	TRBJ2-7	CASSIGLAGYEQYF	TGTGCCAGTAGTATAGGACTAGCTGGTTACGAGCAGTACTTC
NA	TRBV6-5	13	NA	TRBJ2-2	CASSYFRAGELFF	TGTGCCAGCAGTTACTTTCGCGCCGGGGAGCTGTTTTTT
NA	TRBV19	14	NA	TRBJ2-3	CASSPDISTDTQYF	TGTGCCAGTAGTCCCGACATTAGCACAGATACGCAGTATTTT
TRBD2	TRBV7-2	16	NA	TRBJ2-1	CASSLRRLAGYNEQFF	TGTGCCAGCAGCTTGCGACGACTAGCGGGATACAATGAGCAGTTCTTC
TRBD1	TRBV19	17	NA	TRBJ1-3	CASSPLGQGDSGNTIYF	TGTGCCAGTAGTCCACTGGGACAGGGGGATTCTGGAAACACCATATATTTT
TRBD1	TRBV15	16	NA	TRBJ1-5	CATSRGTGDRGQPQHF	TGTGCCACCAGCAGGGGGACAGGGGATCGAGGTCAGCCCCAGCATTTT
TRBD2	TRBV6-5	14	once	TRBJ2-7	CASESGSGSYEQYF	TGTGCCAGCGAGAGCGGGAGTGGCTCCTACGAGCAGTACTTC
NA	TRBV19	15	NA	TRBJ1-6	CASSIFGGNNSPLHF	TGTGCCAGTAGTATTTTCGGGGGGAATAATTCACCCCTCCACTTT
NA	TRBV7-9	19	NA	TRBJ2-1	CSSSLGTWGRAQRKNEQFF	TGTTCCAGCAGCTTAGGCACGTGGGGGCGGGCCCAGCGGAAGAATGAGCAGTTCTTC
NA	TRBV5-1	12	NA	TRBJ2-2	CASSFFTGELFF	TGCGCCAGCAGCTTCTTCACCGGGGAGCTGTTTTTT
TRBD2	TRBV29-1	14	NA	TRBJ2-1	CSATSGRAYNEQFF	TGCAGCGCCACTAGCGGGAGGGCTTACAATGAGCAGTTCTTC
TRBD2	TRBV4-1	18	NA	TRBJ2-3	CASSQAITSGSSTDTQYF	TGCGCCAGCAGCCAAGCCATCACTAGCGGGTCTAGCACAGATACGCAGTATTTT
NA	TRBV9	17	NA	TRBJ1-5	CASSVGGGEADNQPQHF	TGTGCCAGCAGCGTAGGTGGTGGGGAAGCGGACAATCAGCCCCAGCATTTT
TRBD2	TRBV5-8	15	NA	TRBJ2-2	CATTSGGPNTGELFF	TGTGCCACGACTAGCGGGGGGCCAAACACCGGGGAGCTGTTTTTT
NA	TRBV6-6	14	once	TRBJ2-7	CASSFTRSSYEQYF	TGTGCCAGCAGTTTTACGCGGAGTTCCTACGAGCAGTACTTC
NA	TRBV5-4	14	NA	TRBJ2-5	CASSLGAGQETQYF	TGTGCCAGCAGCTTGGGGGCTGGACAAGAGACCCAGTACTTC
NA	TRBV27	13	NA	TRBJ1-1	CASSLTTLTEAFF	TGTGCCAGCAGTTTGACAACCCTTACTGAAGCTTTCTTT
TRBD2	TRBV10-3	15	NA	TRBJ2-7	CAISEGAGTRYEQYF	TGTGCCATCAGTGAGGGAGCGGGGACCCGCTACGAGCAGTACTTC
NA	TRBV6-1	13	NA	TRBJ1-5	CASIQGLNQPQHF	TGTGCCAGCATTCAGGGGCTCAATCAGCCCCAGCATTTT
NA	TRBV9	15	NA	TRBJ2-1	CASSVMAGPYNEQFF	TGTGCCAGCAGCGTAATGGCGGGACCATACAATGAGCAGTTCTTC
NA	TRBV6-5	15	NA	TRBJ1-3	CASTPGRRRENTIYF	TGTGCCAGCACTCCAGGGAGGCGGCGGGAAAACACCATATATTTT
TRBD1	TRBV5-1	15	NA	TRBJ2-7	CASSRLQGARYEQYF	TGCGCCAGCAGCCGCTTACAGGGGGCCCGCTACGAGCAGTACTTC
TRBD1	TRBV7-3	15	NA	TRBJ2-7	CASSLPGTGNGEQYF	TGTGCCAGCAGCTTACCAGGGACAGGGAACGGCGAGCAGTACTTC
TRBD2	TRBV29-1	14	NA	TRBJ2-5	CSVEVFQGGETQYF	TGCAGCGTTGAAGTATTCCAGGGAGGGGAGACCCAGTACTTC
TRBD1	TRBV10-3	13	NA	TRBJ1-5	CAISDDRDQPQHF	TGTGCCATCAGCGACGACAGGGACCAGCCCCAGCATTTT
NA	TRBV2	11	NA	TRBJ2-1	CASLRYNEQFF	TGTGCCAGCCTACGCTACAATGAGCAGTTCTTC
NA	TRBV21-1	18	NA	TRBJ2-2	CASSKVGGGLVYTGELFF	TGTGCCAGCAGCAAAGTAGGTGGGGGACTAGTTTACACCGGGGAGCTGTTTTTT
NA	TRBV27	14	NA	TRBJ2-3	CASSPRLGTDTQYF	TGTGCCAGCAGTCCAAGACTCGGCACAGATACGCAGTATTTT
TRBD1	TRBV5-6	16	NA	TRBJ2-5	CASSYPGQGYQETQYF	TGTGCCAGCAGCTATCCGGGACAGGGGTACCAAGAGACCCAGTACTTC
NA	TRBV6-6	16	NA	TRBJ1-2	CASSTPSGGTNYGYTF	TGTGCCAGCAGTACCCCTTCGGGGGGCACTAACTATGGCTACACCTTC
TRBD1	TRBV5-1	15	NA	TRBJ2-3	CASRWTGASTDTQYF	TGCGCCAGCAGGTGGACAGGTGCTAGCACAGATACGCAGTATTTT
TRBD1	TRBV27	13	NA	TRBJ1-1	CASSSRGRTEAFF	TGTGCCAGCAGTTCCAGGGGGCGAACTGAAGCTTTCTTT
TRBD1	TRBV7-3	15	NA	TRBJ2-1	CASSTGQGGLNEQFF	TGTGCCAGCAGCACGGGACAGGGGGGGCTGAATGAGCAGTTCTTC
TRBD1	TRBV18	13	NA	TRBJ2-5	CASSPYRGETQYF	TGTGCCAGCTCACCCTACAGGGGAGAGACCCAGTACTTC
NA	TRBV30	13	NA	TRBJ2-6	CAATRAGANVLTF	TGTGCCGCCACTAGAGCCGGGGCCAACGTCCTGACTTTC
TRBD2	TRBV4-1	19	few	TRBJ2-1	CASSQDPSGGLSSYNEQFF	TGCGCCAGCAGCCAAGATCCTAGCGGGGGGCTTAGCTCCTACAATGAGCAGTTCTTC
NA	TRBV19	15	NA	TRBJ2-2	CASSNAGEITGELFF	TGTGCCAGTAGTAATGCAGGGGAGATCACCGGGGAGCTGTTTTTT
TRBD1	TRBV11-2	15	NA	TRBJ1-1	CASSARQGKGSEAFF	TGTGCCAGCAGCGCTAGACAGGGGAAGGGATCTGAAGCTTTCTTT
NA	TRBV2	14	NA	TRBJ2-7	CASNPSDSGVRQYF	TGTGCCAGCAATCCGTCGGACTCTGGGGTAAGGCAGTACTTC
NA	TRBV10-2	12	NA	TRBJ1-2	CASSGEGYGYTF	TGCGCCAGCAGTGGAGAGGGCTATGGCTACACCTTC